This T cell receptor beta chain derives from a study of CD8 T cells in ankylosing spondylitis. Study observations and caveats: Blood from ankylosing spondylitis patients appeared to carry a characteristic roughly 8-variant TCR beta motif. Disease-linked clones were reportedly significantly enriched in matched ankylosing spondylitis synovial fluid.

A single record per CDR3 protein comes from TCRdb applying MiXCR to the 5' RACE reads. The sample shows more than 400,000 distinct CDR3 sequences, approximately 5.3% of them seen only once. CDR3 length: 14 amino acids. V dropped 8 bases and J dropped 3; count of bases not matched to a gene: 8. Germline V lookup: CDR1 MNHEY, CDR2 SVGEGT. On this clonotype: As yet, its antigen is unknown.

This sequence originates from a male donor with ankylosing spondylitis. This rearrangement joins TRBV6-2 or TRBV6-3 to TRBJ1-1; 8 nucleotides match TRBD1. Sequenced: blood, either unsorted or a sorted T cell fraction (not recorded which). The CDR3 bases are TGTGCCAGCGGCGAGGACAGGGTGGACACTGAAGCTTTCTTT. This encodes CASGEDRVDTEAFF.